Shown below are 30 T cell receptor beta chains from a single sample sequenced in a study of glioma-infiltrating T cells after dendritic cell vaccination. Here immunoSEQ multiplex PCR was the method, and the copy in TCRdb shows in-frame clones only, minus some. There are 45,000 to 50,000 clones in the sample; approximately 83% occur only once, and roughly 11% lies in the top ten. Source: blood, taken before dendritic cell vaccination. The receptors come from a human donor with glioblastoma.

Note on this clone: The germline gene is not matched at one end of the junction; a read error may be the cause. The rearrangement uses TRBV6-5 and TRBJ1-6, with no clear D. CDR1 and CDR2 (germline): MNHEY, SVGAGI. The CDR3 has 15 residues. The DNA for the CDR3 is TGTGCCAGCAAGGACGGAGGCTCCTATAATTCCCCCCTCCACTTT. It codes for CASKDGGSYNSPLHF.

This chain uses TRBV11-3 with TRBJ2-2; D uncertain. In germline, CDR1 is SGHNT, CDR2 YENEEA. The CDR3 spans 14 residues. The V end lost 1 base, the J end lost 4 bases, and 7 bases lay between the germline ends. The CDR3 loop is CASSLGALTGELFF. In DNA form, the CDR3 reads TGTGCCAGCAGCTTAGGGGCCCTCACCGGGGAGCTGTTTTTT.

Here the CDR3 reads CASSLYSGRSDEQFF. The CDR3 region has the DNA TGTGCCAGCAGCCTCTATAGCGGGAGGAGTGATGAGCAGTTCTTC. The chain uses TRBV11-3 and TRBJ2-1, with TRBD2 identical over 10 bases. The CDR3 is 15 amino acids. Trimming took 5 bases from V and 8 from J; bases not matched to a gene: 9. Germline values: CDR1 SGHNT, CDR2 YENEEA. The complete variable domain, with remaining parts taken from reference TRBV11-3 and TRBJ2-1, reads EAGVVQSPRYKIIEKKQPVAFWCNPISGHNTLYWYLQNLGQGPELLIRYENEEAVDDSQLPKDRFSAERLKGVDSTLKIQPAELGDSAVYLCASSLYSGRSDEQFFGPGTRLTVL.

The chain carries TRBV7-5 and TRBJ2-1; TRBD2, the table's D call, lacks a check against the DNA. TRBV7-5 is noted as a pseudogene. The CDR3 covers 17 residues. CDR3 DNA sequence: TGTGCCAGAAGCTTAGCATGGAGAAGTTGGGTCTACAATGAGCAGTTCTTC. It yields the protein CARSLAWRSWVYNEQFF.

The CDR3 reads CASSLVLAGGLGMDTQYF. CDR3 DNA sequence: TGCGCCAGCAGCTTGGTGTTAGCGGGGGGGCTCGGGATGGATACGCAGTATTTT. The genes are TRBV5-1 and TRBJ2-3; 11 bases are shared with TRBD2. J gave up 6 bases and V 0 bases, and 12 bases lay outside the gene matches. Germline CDR1 is SGHRS and CDR2 is YFSETQ. This CDR3 has 18 amino acids.

The chain joins TRBV4-2 to TRBJ2-7; D not certain. Germline V lookup: CDR1 LGHNA, CDR2 YNFKEQ. This CDR3 comprises 14 residues. Trimming stripped 4 bases from V and 5 bases from J, with 15 bases between. DNA of the CDR3: TGTGCCAGCAGCCCCCCCAGTTTCGCTGACGAGCAGTACTTC. Translated, it gives CASSPPSFADEQYF.

The rearrangement joins TRBV9 to TRBJ1-1; TRBD1 is a possible D gene (5 bases). This CDR3 is built from 16 residues. V lost 0 bases and J lost 3, with 15 bases in between. Germline V gene data show CDR1 as SGDLS and CDR2 as YYNGEE. CDR3 protein: CASSVANSRGDTEAFF. DNA of the CDR3: TGTGCCAGCAGCGTAGCTAACTCCCGGGGGGACACTGAAGCTTTCTTT.

The V call is TRBV28, the J call TRBJ1-5; no firm D call. Germline CDR1 MDHEN, CDR2 SYDVKM. The CDR3 loop spans 14 amino acids. The germline V and J ends were trimmed by 3 bases and 5 bases, with 11 bases remaining between them. The CDR3 here is CASSLSGSHQPQHF. DNA for the CDR3: TGTGCCAGCAGTTTGTCGGGGTCCCATCAGCCCCAGCATTTT.

The chain employs TRBV7-9 and TRBJ2-1, with D uncertain. Per germline, CDR1 SEHNR and CDR2 FQNEAQ (reference sequence). V dropped 5 bases and J dropped 3 bases, with 14 bases sitting between them. The CDR3 is 15 residues long. Here the CDR3 reads CASSRSMTGYNEQFF. DNA for the CDR3: TGTGCCAGCAGCCGTAGTATGACGGGCTACAATGAGCAGTTCTTC.

V is TRBV2 and J is TRBJ2-5; tentatively, D is TRBD1 (6 bases). V was pared by 6 bases and J by 8 bases, with 13 bases between. The CDR3 is 12 amino acids. The germline V gene encodes CDR1 SNHLY and CDR2 FYNNEI. CDR3 loop: CASRGRGSTQYF. CDR3 in DNA: TGTGCCAGCAGAGGCAGGGGCTCAACCCAGTACTTC.

V and J are TRBV27 and TRBJ2-1; D may be TRBD1 (5 bases). The germline CDR1 and CDR2 sequences are MNHEY and SMNVEV (reference sequence). CDR3 size: 14 residues. V dropped 2 bases and J dropped 3 bases, with 8 bases sitting between them. The CDR3, as DNA: TGTGCCAGCAGTTTAAGGACAAACTACAATGAGCAGTTCTTC. Translating gives CASSLRTNYNEQFF.

This clone was counted once. The chain carries TRBV18 and TRBJ2-7; 7 nucleotides agree with TRBD2. J gave up 3 bases and V 0 bases, and 2 bases lay outside the gene matches. The CDR3 covers 14 residues. Germline V gene lookup returns CDR1 KGHSH and CDR2 LQKENI. The CDR3 spells CASSPPTSSYEQYF. The CDR3 bases are TGTGCCAGCTCACCACCGACTAGCAGCTACGAGCAGTACTTC.

The V gene is TRBV29-1, the J gene TRBJ2-5, with D uncertain. The ends were cut back, 3 bases at V and 4 bases at J, with 3 bases in the middle. The germline V gene encodes CDR1 SQVTM and CDR2 ANQGSEA. There are 10 residues in the CDR3. CDR3 nucleotides: TGCAGCGTTGATAGAGAGACCCAGTACTTC. This encodes CSVDRETQYF.

A few counts support this clone. The J gene is TRBJ2-5, the V gene TRBV18, with TRBD1 identical over 9 bases. J lost 2 bases, V lost 3 bases, and 4 bases had no gene match. The germline CDR1 and CDR2 sequences are KGHSH and LQKENI. The CDR3 has 15 residues. The CDR3 coding sequence is TGTGCCAGCTCACCCGGGACAGGGACTCAAGAGACCCAGTACTTC. Translated, it gives CASSPGTGTQETQYF.

The V call is TRBV27, the J call TRBJ1-6, with D unresolved. V was cut by 3 bases and J by 7 bases, with 13 bases left in between. The CDR3 has 15 residues. In germline, CDR1 is MNHEY, CDR2 SMNVEV (reference sequence). The CDR3 protein is CASSFLLDGNSPLHF. Here the CDR3 DNA reads TGTGCCAGCAGTTTCCTCTTAGACGGGAATTCACCCCTCCACTTT.

The chain has TRBV12-5 and TRBJ1-2, with D perhaps TRBD1 (6 bases). Germline lookup yields CDR1 LGHNT and CDR2 FRNRAP. There are 14 residues in the CDR3. Trimming took 7 bases from V and 6 from J, leaving 18 bases between them. The CDR3 protein is CASVGGWGAHGYTF. The CDR3 DNA is TGTGCTAGTGTGGGAGGGTGGGGGGCCCATGGCTACACCTTC.

This sequence joins TRBV4-2 and TRBJ2-5; D perhaps matches TRBD2 (5 bases). Germline V gene data show CDR1 as LGHNA and CDR2 as YNFKEQ. The CDR3 length is 14 residues. V was trimmed by 3 bases and J by 4 bases, leaving 12 bases between them. CDR3 nucleotides: TGTGCCAGCAGCCAGGCGGCCCGGGGAGAGACCCAGTACTTC. Its translation is CASSQAARGETQYF.

The chain couples TRBV6-5 to TRBJ1-1; TRBD1 matches at 9 bases. With 2 bases clipped from V and 3 bases from J, the junction kept 1 base outside the gene matches. Germline assignment: CDR1 MNHEY and CDR2 SVGAGI. This CDR3 comprises 14 residues. In nucleotides, the CDR3 is TGTGCCAGCAGTTACAGGACAGGGGACACTGAAGCTTTCTTT. This sequence encodes CASSYRTGDTEAFF.

The chain is built from TRBV5-1 and TRBJ1-3; 9 nucleotides agree with TRBD1. Germline CDR1 reads SGHRS; CDR2 reads YFSETQ. The CDR3 loop spans 19 amino acids. V lost 2 bases and J lost 4; bases outside the gene matches: 16. CDR3 loop: CASSFLPMTGGLTGNTIYF. The CDR3 nucleotides read TGCGCCAGCAGCTTTCTACCTATGACAGGGGGTCTAACGGGAAACACCATATATTTT.

The chain employs TRBV10-2 and TRBJ2-7; tentatively, D is TRBD1 (6 bases). The germline V gene encodes CDR1 WSHSY and CDR2 SAAADI. The CDR3 is 15 amino acids. Trimming shortened V by 4 bases and J by 2 bases, and 15 bases separated the two germline ends. CDR3 nucleotides: TGCGCCAGCAGTGGACTCTCAGGGGTAACCTACGAGCAGTACTTC. It specifies CASSGLSGVTYEQYF.

This chain joins TRBV7-9 and TRBJ2-7; TRBD1 matches at 7 bases. J lost 3 bases, V lost 6 bases, and 20 bases had no gene match. The germline V gene encodes CDR1 SEHNR and CDR2 FQNEAQ (reference sequence). The CDR3 runs 18 residues. This chain's CDR3 is CASSPLPSARDRGYEQYF. The DNA of the CDR3 is TGTGCCAGCAGTCCTCTCCCCTCCGCCAGGGACAGAGGCTACGAGCAGTACTTC. The full variable domain, rest sourced from reference TRBV7-9 and TRBJ2-7, is DTGVSQNPRHKITKRGQNVTFRCDPISEHNRLYWYRQTLGQGPEFLTYFQNEAQLEKSRLLSDRFSAERPKGSFSTLEIQRTEQGDSAMYLCASSPLPSARDRGYEQYFGPGTRLTVT.

CDR3 sequence (DNA): TGTGCCAGCAGCTTAGATCCCCGGCCGGGGGGGACCGGGGAGCTGTTTTTT. It yields the protein CASSLDPRPGGTGELFF. The rearrangement uses TRBV7-6 and TRBJ2-2, with 8 bases matching TRBD2. The CDR3 sequence is 17 residues long. CDR1 is SGHVS and CDR2 is FNYEAQ in the germline V gene. J gave up 5 bases and V 1 base, and 9 bases lay outside the gene matches.

The gene calls are TRBV18 and TRBJ1-1, with a possible D match to TRBD1 (6 bases). Germline loops: CDR1 KGHSH, CDR2 LQKENI. V lost 8 bases and J 4 bases, leaving 14 bases between the germline ends. The CDR3 has 13 residues. CDR3 region: CASATGRATEAFF. In DNA, the CDR3 is TGTGCCAGCGCAACAGGGAGGGCCACTGAAGCTTTCTTT.

This clone was recorded a few times. The CDR3 sequence is CASSRAGSRGFTGYTF. The CDR3 DNA reads as TGCGCCAGCAGCCGAGCTGGAAGCAGGGGGTTTACCGGCTACACCTTC. The chain recombines TRBV4-3 with TRBJ1-2, with 7 bases identical to TRBD1. The CDR3 is 16 amino acids. The ends lost 4 bases at V and 8 bases at J; junction bases unmatched: 16. Germline V gene lookup returns CDR1 LGHNA and CDR2 YSLEER.

V and J are TRBV19 and TRBJ2-6, with D unresolved. Germline-derived CDR1 and CDR2 are LNHDA and SQIVND (reference sequence). V was trimmed by 9 bases and J by 4 bases, leaving 10 bases between them. CDR3 length: 13 amino acids. CDR3 residues: CASYASGANVLTF. CDR3 DNA sequence: TGTGCCAGCTACGCATCCGGGGCCAACGTCCTGACTTTC.

The chain links TRBV4-2 to TRBJ2-5, with TRBD2 matching 7 bases. The V gene's germline CDR1 is LGHNA and CDR2 YNFKEQ. This CDR3 contains 14 residues. With 1 base clipped from V and 1 base from J, the junction kept 0 bases outside the gene matches. CDR3 sequence: CASSQGTSQETQYF. DNA for the CDR3: TGTGCCAGCAGCCAAGGGACTAGCCAAGAGACCCAGTACTTC.

The chain combines TRBV23-1 with TRBJ1-4, with D possibly matching TRBD1 (6 bases). TRBV23-1 is noted as an ORF with a role that remains uncertain. This CDR3 region has 16 residues. V gave up 0 bases and J gave up 8 bases, with 16 bases separating them. Here the CDR3 reads CASSQSGAGAGEKLFF. As DNA, the CDR3 is TGCGCCAGCAGTCAATCCGGCGCAGGGGCAGGAGAAAAACTGTTTTTT.

V and J are TRBV5-1 and TRBJ1-5; D is uncertain. The CDR3 sequence is 14 residues long. The V gene's germline CDR1 is SGHRS and CDR2 YFSETQ. V lost 2 bases to trimming and J lost 4 bases, with 10 bases between them. CDR3 sequence reads: CASSFEGPNQPQHF. The CDR3 DNA reads TGCGCCAGCAGCTTCGAGGGCCCTAATCAGCCCCAGCATTTT.

The chain recombines TRBV7-2 with TRBJ2-1; 15 bases align to TRBD2. Germline V gene data show CDR1 as SGHTA and CDR2 as FQGNSA. The ends lost 1 base at V and 6 bases at J; junction bases unmatched: 7. The CDR3 is 18 residues long. The CDR3 loop reads CASSLVGTSGRSPNEQFF. The CDR3 DNA is TGTGCCAGCAGCTTAGTTGGGACTAGCGGGAGGTCTCCCAATGAGCAGTTCTTC.

This chain joins TRBV28 and TRBJ1-2; perhaps TRBD1 as D (6 bases). There are 13 residues in the CDR3. The V gene lost 3 bases and the J gene lost 5 bases, with 10 bases spanning the gap. From germline, CDR1 is MDHEN and CDR2 SYDVKM. In DNA form, the CDR3 reads TGTGCCAGCAGTTTGGACAGTGAATATGGCTACACCTTC. As protein: CASSLDSEYGYTF.